The 8 T cell receptor beta chains reported below all come from one sample, sequenced in a study of PD-1 blockade in classical Hodgkin lymphoma. Sequencing was performed with immunoSEQ multiplex PCR; in TCRdb, only in-frame clones are kept and a portion is missing. The table lists 90,000 to 110,000 clones, roughly 87% of them singletons, with around 20% in the top ten. Regarding time point: cycle 4 day 1 (C4D1), after 6 weeks of nivolumab. Every patient was affected by relapse after autologous stem cell transplantation, while exposure to brentuximab vedotin was not uniform. The specimen was peripheral blood mononuclear cells (PBMCs), collected before the fourth cycle of nivolumab. The origin of the receptors is a human donor with classical Hodgkin lymphoma.

The rearrangement links TRBV19 to TRBJ1-2; 12 bases map to TRBD1. This CDR3 comprises 14 residues. Trimming removed 10 bases from V and 7 bases from J; junction bases left unmatched: 10. From germline, CDR1 is LNHDA and CDR2 SQIVND (reference sequence). CDR3 amino acids: CANMGQGACRGYTF. The CDR3 region has the DNA TGTGCCAATATGGGACAGGGGGCTTGTCGTGGCTACACCTTC.

The rearrangement links TRBV5-1 to TRBJ2-1; 10 bases align to TRBD1. The CDR3 has 15 amino acids. Germline trimming cut 4 bases from V and 9 bases from J; bases unmatched to any gene: 10. Germline CDR1 and CDR2: SGHRS and YFSETQ. CDR3 sequence (DNA): TGCGCCAGCAGCGCCCGGGACAGGGGAGTGAGTGAGCAGTTCTTC. It specifies CASSARDRGVSEQFF.

The CDR3 loop reads CAWSAPGSPYEQYF. The CDR3 DNA reads TGTGCCTGGAGTGCCCCCGGGTCCCCCTACGAGCAGTACTTC. V is TRBV30 and J is TRBJ2-7; D is ambiguous. The germline gives CDR1 GTSNPN, CDR2 SVGIG (reference sequence). The length of the CDR3 is 14 residues. V dropped 1 base and J dropped 2 bases, with 12 bases sitting between them.

The V and J genes are TRBV5-1 and TRBJ1-1; possibly TRBD1 for D (5 bases). This CDR3 contains 13 residues. V lost 3 bases and J 5 bases, leaving 11 bases between the germline ends. Looked up from germline, CDR1 is SGHRS and CDR2 is YFSETQ. In nucleotides, the CDR3 is TGCGCCAGCAGCTCCGGGGGTTCTACTGAAGCTTTCTTT. Protein: CASSSGGSTEAFF.

The chain is built from TRBV28 and TRBJ2-5; TRBD2 aligns across 11 bases. Germline CDR1 and CDR2: MDHEN and SYDVKM. The CDR3 covers 18 residues. V was pared by 5 bases and J by 0 bases, with 11 bases of the junction left unmatched. The DNA of the CDR3 is TGTGCCAGCAGTGGGGGGACTAGCGGTGGGGACTACCAAGAGACCCAGTACTTC. Translated: CASSGGTSGGDYQETQYF.

This clone was counted a single time. This chain connects TRBV5-1 to TRBJ2-2; no firm D call. The V gene lost 0 bases and the J gene lost 4 bases, with 10 bases spanning the gap. Germline lookup yields CDR1 SGHRS and CDR2 YFSETQ. This CDR3 is 15 amino acids long. This chain's CDR3 is CASSLAIRPTGELFF. The CDR3 DNA is TGCGCCAGCAGCTTGGCCATACGGCCCACCGGGGAGCTGTTTTTT.

The CDR3 region has the DNA TGTGCCAGCAGTTACAGAGGCAATGAGCAGTTCTTC. Amino acids: CASSYRGNEQFF. The rearrangement links TRBV6-6 to TRBJ2-1; no clear D. The V gene lost 2 bases and the J gene lost 6 bases, with 5 bases spanning the gap. Germline loops: CDR1 MNHNY, CDR2 SVGAGI (reference sequence). The CDR3 consists of 12 residues.

The chain carries TRBV4-3 and TRBJ2-1; weak D call: TRBD1 (5 bases). V lost 2 bases and J 8 bases, leaving 16 bases between the germline ends. Germline V lookup: CDR1 LGHNA, CDR2 YSLEER. The CDR3 has 15 amino acids. CDR3 sequence: CASSQSIKGYYEQFF. The CDR3 DNA is TGCGCCAGCAGCCAATCGATTAAGGGGTACTATGAGCAGTTCTTC.